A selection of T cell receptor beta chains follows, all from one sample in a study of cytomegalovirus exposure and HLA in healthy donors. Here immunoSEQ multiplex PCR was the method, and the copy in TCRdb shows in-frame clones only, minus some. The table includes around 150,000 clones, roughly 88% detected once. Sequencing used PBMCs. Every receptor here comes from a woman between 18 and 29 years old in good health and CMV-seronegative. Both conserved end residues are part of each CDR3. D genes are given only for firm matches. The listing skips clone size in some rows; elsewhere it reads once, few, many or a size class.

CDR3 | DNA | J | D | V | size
CASSFIQVQGLTYEQYF | TGTGCCAGCAGCTTTATTCAAGTCCAGGGGCTTACCTACGAGCAGTACTTC | TRBJ2-7 | - | TRBV7-9 | -
CASSDYQNEQYF | TGCGCCAGCAGTGATTATCAGAACGAGCAGTACTTC | TRBJ2-7 | - | TRBV10-1 | -
CASSPGTGIQQPQHF | TGTGCCAGCTCACCAGGGACAGGGATACAGCAGCCCCAGCATTTT | TRBJ1-5 | TRBD1 | TRBV18 | -
CASKHRGMRNTEAFF | TGTGCCAGTAAGCACAGGGGTATGAGGAACACTGAAGCTTTCTTT | TRBJ1-1 | TRBD1 | TRBV19 | -
CASTEPGQGYEQYF | TGTGCCAGCACCGAACCGGGACAGGGCTACGAGCAGTACTTC | TRBJ2-7 | TRBD1 | TRBV28 | -
CASTFSTRDNQPQHF | TGTGCCAGCACCTTCTCAACTCGGGACAATCAGCCCCAGCATTTT | TRBJ1-5 | - | TRBV7-8 | -
CASSYHLGLEQYF | TGCGCCAGCAGTTACCATCTAGGACTGGAGCAGTACTTC | TRBJ2-7 | - | TRBV5-1 | -
CSAPRGDTQYF | TGCAGTGCTCCCCGGGGAGATACGCAGTATTTT | TRBJ2-3 | - | TRBV20-1 | -
CASNGDRYEQYF | TGTGCCAGCAACGGGGACAGGTACGAGCAGTACTTC | TRBJ2-7 | TRBD1 | TRBV6-1 | -
CASSTDRGGTEAFF | TGTGCCAGTAGTACGGACAGGGGGGGTACTGAAGCTTTCTTT | TRBJ1-1 | TRBD1 | TRBV19 | -
CASSSERVGYGYTF | TGTGCCAGCAGCTCCGAGAGGGTGGGCTATGGCTACACCTTC | TRBJ1-2 | - | TRBV11-2 | -
CASSEDSGNEQFF | TGTGCCAGCAGTGAAGATAGCGGCAATGAGCAGTTCTTC | TRBJ2-1 | - | TRBV2 | -
CATSLRTGGTEAFF | TGTGCCACCAGCCTACGGACAGGGGGCACTGAAGCTTTCTTT | TRBJ1-1 | TRBD1 | TRBV15 | -
CASSFGTLEQFF | TGTGCCAGCAGTTTTGGCACCTTGGAGCAGTTCTTC | TRBJ2-1 | - | TRBV27 | -
CASRTRDNSYNEQFF | TGTGCCAGCAGGACAAGGGACAACTCCTACAATGAGCAGTTCTTC | TRBJ2-1 | - | TRBV28 | -
CSVKGGGYEQYF | TGCAGCGTTAAAGGGGGAGGTTACGAGCAGTACTTC | TRBJ2-7 | - | TRBV29-1 | -
CASSSVATGELFF | TGTGCCAGCAGCAGCGTAGCCACCGGGGAGCTGTTTTTT | TRBJ2-2 | - | TRBV6-5 | -
CASSSLAGRLINEQFF | TGTGCCAGTAGTTCACTAGCGGGGAGACTAATCAATGAGCAGTTCTTC | TRBJ2-1 | TRBD2 | TRBV19 | -
CASSRTGVGYGYTF | TGTGCCAGCAGTAGGACAGGGGTTGGCTATGGCTACACCTTC | TRBJ1-2 | TRBD1 | TRBV6-1 | -
CASSIDDRVVSPGYTF | TGTGCCAGTAGTATAGACGACAGGGTGGTAAGTCCTGGCTACACCTTC | TRBJ1-2 | TRBD1 | TRBV19 | -
CASSNSLGNQPQHF | TGTGCCAGCAGTAACAGTCTGGGCAATCAGCCCCAGCATTTT | TRBJ1-5 | - | TRBV25-1 | few
CASSLVVAGSPDTQYF | TGTGCCAGCAGTTTAGTTGTAGCGGGGAGTCCAGATACGCAGTATTTT | TRBJ2-3 | TRBD2 | TRBV28 | -
CSARGGEKLFF | TGCAGTGCAAGGGGGGGTGAAAAACTGTTTTTT | TRBJ1-4 | - | TRBV20-1 | -
CASRDTSVTDTQYF | TGTGCCAGTAGGGATACTAGCGTAACAGATACGCAGTATTTT | TRBJ2-3 | TRBD2 | TRBV2 | -
CSVGDRGRYTF | TGCAGCGTTGGGGACAGGGGTCGCTACACCTTC | TRBJ1-2 | TRBD1 | TRBV29-1 | -